This TCR beta chain was sequenced for a study of blood T cell repertoires in COVID-19. Study in general: The study drew acute and convalescent COVID-19 samples from the United States, Italy and Spain. Sources were T cells, B-cell-depleted T cells, or PBMCs; the material itself was cDNA or gDNA.

Clones were sequenced by immunoSEQ multiplex PCR, and TCRdb holds only the in-frame ones, with some missing. Altogether 130,000 or so clones are present, about 81% being singletons, with the ten largest covering 2% to 2.5%. The source of this sequence is a man aged 40-50 years with acute COVID-19. The sample was PBMCs or T cells enriched from blood (not recorded which).

The CDR3 reads CASSRRGEREKLFF. In nucleotides, the CDR3 is TGTGCCAGCAGCCGCAGGGGGGAGCGTGAAAAACTGTTTTTT. V gene TRBV5-8 combines with J gene TRBJ1-4; TRBD1 agrees at 7 bases. Germline trimming cut 4 bases from V and 7 bases from J; bases unmatched to any gene: 7. Germline V gives CDR1 SGHTS, CDR2 YDEGEE. The CDR3 extends over 14 amino acids.